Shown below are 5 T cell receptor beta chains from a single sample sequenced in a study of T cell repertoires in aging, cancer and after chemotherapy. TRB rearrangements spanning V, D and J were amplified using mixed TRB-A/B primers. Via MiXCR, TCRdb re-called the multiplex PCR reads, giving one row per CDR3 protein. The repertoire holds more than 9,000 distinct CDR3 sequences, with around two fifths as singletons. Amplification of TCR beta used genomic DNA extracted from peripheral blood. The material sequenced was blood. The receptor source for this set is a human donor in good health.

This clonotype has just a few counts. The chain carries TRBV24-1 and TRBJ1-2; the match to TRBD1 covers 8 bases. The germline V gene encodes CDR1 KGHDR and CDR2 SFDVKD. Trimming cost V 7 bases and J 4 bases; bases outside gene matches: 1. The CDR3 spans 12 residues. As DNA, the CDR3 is TGTGCCACCAGCGACAGGGGCTATGGCTACACCTTC. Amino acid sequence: CATSDRGYGYTF.

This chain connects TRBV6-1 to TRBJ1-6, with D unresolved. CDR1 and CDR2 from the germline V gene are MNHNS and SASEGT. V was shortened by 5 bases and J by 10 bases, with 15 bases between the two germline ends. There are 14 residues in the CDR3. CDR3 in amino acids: CASSSPHVASPLHF. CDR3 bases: TGTGCCAGCAGTTCCCCACATGTTGCCTCACCCCTCCACTTT.

The CDR3 region has the DNA TGCGCCAGCAGTTCTTGGGGCCCGAGCTCCTATAATTCACCCCTCCACTTT. Residues: CASSSWGPSSYNSPLHF. This chain joins TRBV10-1 and TRBJ1-6; D perhaps matches TRBD1 (5 bases). Germline CDR1 and CDR2: WNHNN and SYGVQD (reference sequence). The length of the CDR3 is 17 residues. Trimming pared 5 bases from V and 0 bases from J, leaving 14 bases between.

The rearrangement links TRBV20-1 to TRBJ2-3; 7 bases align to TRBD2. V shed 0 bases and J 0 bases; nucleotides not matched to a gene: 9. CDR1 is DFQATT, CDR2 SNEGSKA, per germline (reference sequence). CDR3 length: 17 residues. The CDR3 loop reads CSARDWGGRRSTDTQYF. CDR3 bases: TGCAGTGCTAGAGATTGGGGGGGACGGAGGAGCACAGATACGCAGTATTTT.

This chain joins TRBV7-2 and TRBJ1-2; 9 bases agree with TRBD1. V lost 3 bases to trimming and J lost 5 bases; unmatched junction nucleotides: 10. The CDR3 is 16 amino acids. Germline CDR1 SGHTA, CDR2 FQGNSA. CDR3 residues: CASSFLGGQGGYGYTF. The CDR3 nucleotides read TGTGCCAGCAGCTTCCTCGGGGGACAGGGAGGATATGGCTACACCTTC.